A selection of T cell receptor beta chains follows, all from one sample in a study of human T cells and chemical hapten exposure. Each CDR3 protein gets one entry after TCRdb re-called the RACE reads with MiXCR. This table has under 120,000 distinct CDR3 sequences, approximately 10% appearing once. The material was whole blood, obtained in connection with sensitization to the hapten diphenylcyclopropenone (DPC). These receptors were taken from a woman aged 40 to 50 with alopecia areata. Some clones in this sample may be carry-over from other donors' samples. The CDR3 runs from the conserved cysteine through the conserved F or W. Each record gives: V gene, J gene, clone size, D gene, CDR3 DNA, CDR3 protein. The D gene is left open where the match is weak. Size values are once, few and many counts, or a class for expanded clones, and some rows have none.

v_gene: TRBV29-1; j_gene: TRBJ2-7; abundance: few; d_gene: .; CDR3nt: TGCAGCGTCGCTCGGGGGCCTTCTGACGAGCAGTACTTC; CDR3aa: CSVARGPSDEQYF
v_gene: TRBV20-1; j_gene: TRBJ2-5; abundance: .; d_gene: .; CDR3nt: TGCAGTGCTAGAGATTATGGCGGGATGGTTTGGCAAGAGACCCAGTACTTC; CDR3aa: CSARDYGGMVWQETQYF
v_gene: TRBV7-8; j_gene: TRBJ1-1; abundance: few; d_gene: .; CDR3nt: TGTGCCAGCAGCTTCAGAGCCTCGATGAACACTGAAGCTTTCTTT; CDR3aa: CASSFRASMNTEAFF
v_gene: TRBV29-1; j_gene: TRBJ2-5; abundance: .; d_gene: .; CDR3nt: TGCAGCGTTGAACCCGACTGGGGGGAGACCCAGTACTTC; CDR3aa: CSVEPDWGETQYF
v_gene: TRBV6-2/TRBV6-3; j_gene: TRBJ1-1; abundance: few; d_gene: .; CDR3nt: TGTGCCAGCACCCAGAATTTGAACACTGAAGCTTTCTTT; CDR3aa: CASTQNLNTEAFF
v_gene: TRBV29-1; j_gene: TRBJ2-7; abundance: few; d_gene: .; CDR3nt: TGCAGCGTTGAAGCAAGCAAGACCTACGAGCAGTACTTC; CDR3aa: CSVEASKTYEQYF
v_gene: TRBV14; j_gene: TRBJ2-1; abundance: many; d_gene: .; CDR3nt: TGTGCCAGCAGCCTGGTGAGAGGGAGCCGCAATGAGCAGTTCTTC; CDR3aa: CASSLVRGSRNEQFF
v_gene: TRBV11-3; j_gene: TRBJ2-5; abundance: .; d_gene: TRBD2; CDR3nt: TGTGCCAGCAGCTTAGACCCTAGCGGGGGGTACCAAGAGACCCAGTACTTC; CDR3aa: CASSLDPSGGYQETQYF
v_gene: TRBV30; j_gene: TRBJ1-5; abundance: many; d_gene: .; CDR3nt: TGTGCCTGGAGCGCCGCTTACCGGGATCAGCCCCAGCATTTT; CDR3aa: CAWSAAYRDQPQHF
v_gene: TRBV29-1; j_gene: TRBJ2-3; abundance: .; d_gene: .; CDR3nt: TGCAGCGTTGAACCCGAACACGGAAACACGGCGGTGAGGGCAGATACGCAGTATTTT; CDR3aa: CSVEPEHGNTAVRADTQYF
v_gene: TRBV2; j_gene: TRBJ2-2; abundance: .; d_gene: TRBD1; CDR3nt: TGTGCCAGCAGTTGGGGGACAGGGAGGACCGGGGAGCTGTTTTTT; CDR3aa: CASSWGTGRTGELFF
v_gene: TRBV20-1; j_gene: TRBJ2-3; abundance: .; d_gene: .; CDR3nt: TGCAGTGCTAGAAGTGGGGGGGCACAGTATTTT; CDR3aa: CSARSGGAQYF
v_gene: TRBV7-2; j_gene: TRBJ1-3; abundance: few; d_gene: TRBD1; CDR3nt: TGTGCCAGCAGCCCCCGGGACAGGGGTGTCGCCATATATTTT; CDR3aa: CASSPRDRGVAIYF
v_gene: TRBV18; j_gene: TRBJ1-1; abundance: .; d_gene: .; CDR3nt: TGTGTCAGCTCGGGGGCGGGGGCTCGGAACACTGAAGCTTTCTTT; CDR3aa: CVSSGAGARNTEAFF
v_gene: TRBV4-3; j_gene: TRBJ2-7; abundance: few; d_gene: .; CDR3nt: TGCGCCAGCGCATCCGGGCCAACCTACGAGCAGTACTTC; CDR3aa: CASASGPTYEQYF
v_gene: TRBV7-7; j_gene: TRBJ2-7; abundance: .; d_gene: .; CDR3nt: TGTGCTAGCAGCGCCGGGGGCAGTCAATACGAGCAGTACTTC; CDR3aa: CASSAGGSQYEQYF
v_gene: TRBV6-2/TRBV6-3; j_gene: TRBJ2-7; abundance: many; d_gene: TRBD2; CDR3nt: TGTGCCAGCAGTTACACACTAGCGGGGGCCGAGCAGTACTTC; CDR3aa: CASSYTLAGAEQYF
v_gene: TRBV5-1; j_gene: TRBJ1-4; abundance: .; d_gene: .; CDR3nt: TGCGCCAGCAGCTGGATGGGTGATAATGACGAAAAACTGTTTTTT; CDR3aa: CASSWMGDNDEKLFF
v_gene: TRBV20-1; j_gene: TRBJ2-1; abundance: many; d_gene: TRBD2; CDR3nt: TGCAGTGCTAGAGAACTAGCGGGAGGATACAATGAGCAGTTCTTC; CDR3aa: CSARELAGGYNEQFF
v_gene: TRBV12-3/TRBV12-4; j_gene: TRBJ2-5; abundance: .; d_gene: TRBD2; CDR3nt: TGTGCCAGCAGTTTGAAGGGGCAACTAGCGGGAGGAATGGAGACCCAGTACTTC; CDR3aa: CASSLKGQLAGGMETQYF
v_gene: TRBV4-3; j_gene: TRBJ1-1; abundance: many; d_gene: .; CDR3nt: TGCGCCAGCAGCCAGGAGGTAGGGCCTCCCTACACTGAAGCTTTCTTT; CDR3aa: CASSQEVGPPYTEAFF
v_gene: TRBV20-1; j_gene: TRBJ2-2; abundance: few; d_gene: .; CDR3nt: TGCAGTGCTAGAGATGGACTTATCGGGGAGCTGTTTTTT; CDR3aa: CSARDGLIGELFF
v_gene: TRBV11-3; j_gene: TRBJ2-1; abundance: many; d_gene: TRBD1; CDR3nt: TGTGCCAGCAGCTCCCAGGGGGATGAGCAGTTCTTC; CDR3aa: CASSSQGDEQFF
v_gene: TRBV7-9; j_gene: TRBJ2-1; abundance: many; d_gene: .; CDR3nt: TGTGCCAGCTCTAGGGGAAGCTCCTACAATGAGCAGTTCTTC; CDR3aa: CASSRGSSYNEQFF
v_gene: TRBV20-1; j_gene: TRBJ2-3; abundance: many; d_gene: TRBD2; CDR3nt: TGCAGTGCTAGAATTCTAGCGGGAGGTAGAAAGGATACGCAGTATTTT; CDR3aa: CSARILAGGRKDTQYF
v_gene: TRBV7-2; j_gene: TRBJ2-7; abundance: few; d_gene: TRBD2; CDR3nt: TGTGCCAGCAGCCGGCGAGCGGGGGAGCAGTACTTC; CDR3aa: CASSRRAGEQYF
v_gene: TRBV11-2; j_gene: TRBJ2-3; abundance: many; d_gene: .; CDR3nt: TGTGCCAGCACCCAACTGGATAGCGGCGCCACAGATACGCAGTATTTT; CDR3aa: CASTQLDSGATDTQYF
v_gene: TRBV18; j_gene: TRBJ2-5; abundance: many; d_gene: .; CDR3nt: TGTGCCAGCTCACCCCAAAGGGGGGAGACCCAGTACTTC; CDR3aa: CASSPQRGETQYF
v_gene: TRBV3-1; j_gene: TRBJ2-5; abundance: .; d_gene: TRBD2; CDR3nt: TGTGCCAGCAGAAGCGGGGGGGCGAAGACCCAGTACTTC; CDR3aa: CASRSGGAKTQYF
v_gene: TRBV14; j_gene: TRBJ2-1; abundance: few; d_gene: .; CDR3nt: TGTGCCAGCAGCCAAGATGGTCAGGTCTTGGAGGAGCAGTTCTTC; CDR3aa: CASSQDGQVLEEQFF
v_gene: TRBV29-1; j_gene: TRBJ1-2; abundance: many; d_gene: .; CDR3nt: TGCAGCGTTGAGAGGGAAAGGGATCGGGGCTACACCTTC; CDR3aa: CSVERERDRGYTF
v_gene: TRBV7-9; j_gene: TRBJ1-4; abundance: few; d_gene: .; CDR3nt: TGTGCCAGCAGCTTACTACAGGGTGAAAAACTGTTTTTT; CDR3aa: CASSLLQGEKLFF
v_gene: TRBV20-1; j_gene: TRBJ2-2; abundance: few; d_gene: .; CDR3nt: TGCGGGTCCTATAGAAACGGGGTTGGGACCGGGGAGCTGTTTTTT; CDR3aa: CGSYRNGVGTGELFF
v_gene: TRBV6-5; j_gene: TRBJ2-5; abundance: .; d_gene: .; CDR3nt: TGTGCCAGCAAAGCAGGGGTAGCGGAGACCCAGTACTTC; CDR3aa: CASKAGVAETQYF
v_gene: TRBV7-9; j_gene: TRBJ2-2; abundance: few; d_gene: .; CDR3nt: TGTGCCAGCAGCTTAGGACAGCAAACCGGGGAGCTGTTTTTT; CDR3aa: CASSLGQQTGELFF
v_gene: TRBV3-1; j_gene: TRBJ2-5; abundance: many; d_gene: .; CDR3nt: TGTGCCAGCAGCCAAGTAGGCGGAGCGGGTGGGAAGACCCAGTACTTC; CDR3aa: CASSQVGGAGGKTQYF
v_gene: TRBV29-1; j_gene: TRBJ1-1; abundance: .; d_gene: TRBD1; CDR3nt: TGCAGCGTAGCGGACAGGGGGAACACTGAAGCTTTCTTT; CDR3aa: CSVADRGNTEAFF
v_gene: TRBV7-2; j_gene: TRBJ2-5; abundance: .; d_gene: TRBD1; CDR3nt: TGTGCCAGCAGCTCTGGACAGGGGGCTGAAGAGACCCAGTACTTC; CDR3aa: CASSSGQGAEETQYF
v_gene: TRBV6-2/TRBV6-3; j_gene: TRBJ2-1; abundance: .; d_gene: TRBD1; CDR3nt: TGTGCCAGCAATTTGGGACAGGAGTACAATGAGCAGTTCTTC; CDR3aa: CASNLGQEYNEQFF
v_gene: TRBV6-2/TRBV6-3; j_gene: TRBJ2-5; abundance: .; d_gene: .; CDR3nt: TGTGCCAGCAGTGCGACCGTCGGGGGGCGAGAGACCCAGTACTTC; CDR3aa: CASSATVGGRETQYF
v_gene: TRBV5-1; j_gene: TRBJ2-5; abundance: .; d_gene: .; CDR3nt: TGCGCCAGCAGCCCCCCGGAAAGGGCCGCGGAGACCCAGTACTTC; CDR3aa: CASSPPERAAETQYF
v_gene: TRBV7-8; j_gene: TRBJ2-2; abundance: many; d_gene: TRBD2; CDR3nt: TGTGCCAGCAGCTTAGTCGGTAGCGGGAGGATCACCGGGGAGCTGTTTTTT; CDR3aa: CASSLVGSGRITGELFF
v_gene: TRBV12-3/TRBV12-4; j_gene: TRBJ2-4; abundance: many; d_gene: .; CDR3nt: TGTGCCAGCAGTCCCCGGGGAGCCAAAAACATTCAGTACTTC; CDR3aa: CASSPRGAKNIQYF
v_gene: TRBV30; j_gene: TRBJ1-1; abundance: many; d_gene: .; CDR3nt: TGTGCCTGGGGCCTGGGCACTGAAGCTTTCTTT; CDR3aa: CAWGLGTEAFF
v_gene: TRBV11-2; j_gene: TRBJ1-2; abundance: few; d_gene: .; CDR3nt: TGTGCCAGCAGCAGGGGCAGGGACTATGGCTACACCTTC; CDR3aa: CASSRGRDYGYTF
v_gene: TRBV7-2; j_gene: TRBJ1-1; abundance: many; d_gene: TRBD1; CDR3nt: TGTGCCAGCAGCTTACTAGGGACAGGCCAGAACACTGAAGCTTTCTTT; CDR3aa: CASSLLGTGQNTEAFF
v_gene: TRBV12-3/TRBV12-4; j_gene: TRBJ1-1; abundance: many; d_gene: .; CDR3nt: TGTGCCAGCAGTTTCGGGGCGACCATGAACACTGAAGCTTTCTTT; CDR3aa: CASSFGATMNTEAFF
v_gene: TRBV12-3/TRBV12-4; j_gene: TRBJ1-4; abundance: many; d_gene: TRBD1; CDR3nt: TGTGCCAGCAGTTCTGGACAGGGGCTAAATGAAAAACTGTTTTTT; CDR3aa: CASSSGQGLNEKLFF
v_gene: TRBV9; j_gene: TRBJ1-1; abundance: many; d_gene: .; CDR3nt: TGTGCCAGCAGCCCGGGCCAGGCTGAAGCTTTCTTT; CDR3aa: CASSPGQAEAFF
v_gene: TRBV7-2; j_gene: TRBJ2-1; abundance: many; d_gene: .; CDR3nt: TGTGCCAGCAGCTTAGTGCGGGCAGGAGATTTCCAGTTCTTC; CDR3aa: CASSLVRAGDFQFF
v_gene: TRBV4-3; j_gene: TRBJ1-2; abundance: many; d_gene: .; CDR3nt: TGCGCCAGCAGCCAAGATCGACAGACTAACTATGGCTACACCTTC; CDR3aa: CASSQDRQTNYGYTF
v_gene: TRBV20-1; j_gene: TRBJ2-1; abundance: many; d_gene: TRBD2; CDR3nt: TGCAGTGCTAGACGACTAGCGGGGGCGGATGAGCAGTTCTTC; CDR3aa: CSARRLAGADEQFF
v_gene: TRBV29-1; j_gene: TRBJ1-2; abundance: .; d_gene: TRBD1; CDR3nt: TGCAGCGTTGAAGGCGGGGCAGGGGGCCAGGGCTACACCTTC; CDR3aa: CSVEGGAGGQGYTF
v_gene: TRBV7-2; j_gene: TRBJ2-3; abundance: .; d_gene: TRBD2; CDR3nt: TGTGCCAGCAGCTTAGGGGGACTAGGCACAGATACGCAGTATTTT; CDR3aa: CASSLGGLGTDTQYF